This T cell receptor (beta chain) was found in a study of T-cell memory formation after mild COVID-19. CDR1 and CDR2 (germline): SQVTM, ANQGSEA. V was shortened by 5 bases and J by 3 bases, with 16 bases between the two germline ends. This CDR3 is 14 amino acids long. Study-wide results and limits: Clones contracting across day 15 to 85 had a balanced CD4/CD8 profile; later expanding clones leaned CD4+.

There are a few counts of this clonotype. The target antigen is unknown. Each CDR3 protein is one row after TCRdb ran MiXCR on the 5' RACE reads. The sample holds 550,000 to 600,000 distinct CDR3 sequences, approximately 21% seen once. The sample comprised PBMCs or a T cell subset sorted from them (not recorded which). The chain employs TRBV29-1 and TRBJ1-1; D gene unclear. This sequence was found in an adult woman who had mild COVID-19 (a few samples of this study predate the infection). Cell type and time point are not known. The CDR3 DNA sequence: TGCAGCGTTTACGGTGGTAGTTTGGACACTGAAGCTTTCTTT. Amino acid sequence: CSVYGGSLDTEAFF. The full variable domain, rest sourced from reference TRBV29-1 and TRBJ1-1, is SAVISQKPSRDICQRGTSLTIQCQVDSQVTMMFWYRQQPGQSLTLIATANQGSEATYESGFVIDKFPISRPNLTFSTLTVSNMSPEDSSIYLCSVYGGSLDTEAFFGQGTRLTVV.